Sequencing of this TCR beta chain was carried out in a study of T cell responses to AZD1222 COVID-19 vaccine. The study, taken as a whole, reports: Clonal diversity was possibly underestimated; the donors were predominantly white British and more often female.

V was clipped by 4 bases and J by 4 bases; unmatched bases: 4. The CDR3 consists of 14 residues. CDR1 and CDR2 (germline): MNHEY, SMNVEV (reference sequence). About this clone: The antigen is unknown.

The data were produced by immunoSEQ multiplex PCR, yet TCRdb's version contains in-frame clones alone and is incomplete. The sample has 90,000 to 100,000 clones; 88% are singletons. The clonotype comes from an adult who received the AZD1222 COVID-19 vaccine. This specimen consisted of peripheral blood, obtained 28 days after the second AZD1222 dose. The rearrangement uses TRBV27 and TRBJ1-5; TRBD1 agrees at 7 bases. This chain's CDR3 is CASSSVQGNQPQHF. The CDR3 coding sequence is TGTGCCAGCAGTTCCGTACAGGGGAATCAGCCCCAGCATTTT.